This T cell receptor beta chain was found in a study of T cells in tumors and immune-related adverse events. CDR3 length: 16 residues. Trimming removed 2 bases from V and 2 bases from J, with 13 bases in between. Germline CDR1 is WNHNN and CDR2 is SYGVQD (reference sequence). Sequencing was performed with immunoSEQ multiplex PCR; in TCRdb, only in-frame clones are kept and a portion is missing. The data show more than 7,000 clones, with around 95% seen just once and 2% to 2.5% held by the top ten. The material was lymph node tissue, obtained from a patient treated with anti-PD-1 therapy. This TCR was sampled from a female donor with metastatic renal cell carcinoma. The chain combines TRBV10-1 with TRBJ2-1; the D gene is possibly TRBD2 (6 bases). Written as DNA, the CDR3 is TGCGCCAGCAGTGAGGCCGGGCGGGGAACCTACAATGAGCAGTTCTTC. Translated, it gives CASSEAGRGTYNEQFF.